This T cell receptor beta chain appears in the sequencing data of a study of T cell repertoires in cytomegalovirus infection (dated by TCRdb to the late 2010s). For the wider study: Because public TCR beta signatures pointed to carriage of CMV infection together with the matching HLA type, the HLA type of each donor mattered for the analysis.

In this sample, this clonotype turned up many times. Its antigen is not yet known. Within one base of it there is no much larger clone, and no base qualities were kept. Broader findings and caveats from the paper: The ex vivo response was dominated by HLA-C-restricted CMV-specific TCR beta clonotypes, which also provided the single most frequent clonotype in two of eight donors. In both this cohort and an independent roughly 350-donor cohort, the cumulative frequency of public TCR beta family members distinguished carriers of CMV infection plus the relevant HLA type.

Sequencing took place on an Illumina HiSeq 1500. In TCRdb, the public reads were trimmed at Q25 with fastp and aligned with MiXCR, with productive beta chains retained. Identical CDR3 protein sequences are pooled into one entry, listed with their most common genes and DNA. In this sample the table shows over 450,000 distinct CDR3 sequences, approximately 11% of which occur a single time. Clones ranked in the top ten supply roughly 10% of the sample. The CDR3 spans 17 residues, from the cysteine through the phenylalanine. Only the CDR3 portion is preserved as DNA: 51 bases, with reading frame beginning at the first base. V lost 3 bases and J lost 1 base, and the count of bases not matched to a germline gene is 11.

This sequence originates from a human donor in good health (CMV status not recorded). Some clones in this sample may be carry-over from other donors' samples. The chain couples TRBV12-3 or TRBV12-4 to TRBJ1-1; 7 nucleotides in the junction match TRBD1. The sample taken for sequencing was PBMCs. This receptor has the CDR3 CASSLGTDHLPNTEAFF. The nucleotides are TGTGCCAGCAGTTTGGGGACAGACCACCTTCCGAACACTGAAGCTTTCTTT.